These 21 T cell receptor beta chains were all obtained from the same sample, sequenced in a study of blood T cell repertoires in COVID-19. TCRdb's copy holds only in-frame clones and misses some; the assay was immunoSEQ multiplex PCR. The sample lists 130,000 or so clones, approximately 88% seen once, with under 1.5% in the top ten. The sample comprised peripheral blood. These receptors all come from a man in his fifties or sixties with acute or convalescent COVID-19.

This clone was observed once. This sequence joins TRBV29-1 and TRBJ1-2, with a tentative D call TRBD1 (5 bases). Germline V gene lookup returns CDR1 SQVTM and CDR2 ANQGSEA. Between the trimmed V and J ends, which lost 2 bases and 7 bases, there was a span of 11 bases. The CDR3 runs 12 residues. The CDR3 DNA reads as TGCAGCGTTGAATCAGGGATCGGTGGCTACACCTTC. As protein: CSVESGIGGYTF.

The chain employs TRBV4-1 and TRBJ2-1; 16 nucleotides line up with TRBD2. This CDR3 is 17 amino acids long. Trimming at V came to 4 bases and at J to 4 bases, leaving 4 bases not matched to a gene. Germline assignment: CDR1 MGHRA and CDR2 YSYEKL. CDR3 in amino acids: CASSPGLAGGPYNEQFF. CDR3 DNA: TGCGCCAGCAGCCCGGGACTAGCGGGAGGGCCTTACAATGAGCAGTTCTTC.

The chain joins TRBV19 to TRBJ1-2; tentative D call: TRBD1 (5 bases). Germline lookup yields CDR1 LNHDA and CDR2 SQIVND (reference sequence). This CDR3 region has 14 residues. Trimming cost V 2 bases and J 4 bases, with 11 bases left between them. CDR3 region: CASSIPGNPYGYTF. DNA of the CDR3: TGTGCCAGTAGTATACCAGGGAACCCCTATGGCTACACCTTC.

The V call is TRBV19, the J call TRBJ1-3; TRBD1 might be the D (5 bases). V was clipped by 10 bases and J by 0 bases, with 10 bases between them. This CDR3 has 13 residues. Germline-derived CDR1 and CDR2 are LNHDA and SQIVND (reference sequence). This CDR3 is CATQGFSGNTIYF. The CDR3 coding sequence is TGTGCCACCCAGGGTTTCTCTGGAAACACCATATATTTT.

CDR3 in DNA: TGCGCCAGCAGCTTGGCCACCGGGACTAGGGTAGAGACCCAGTACTTC. Amino acids: CASSLATGTRVETQYF. J is TRBJ2-5 and V is TRBV5-1; 8 positions agree with TRBD2. This CDR3 comprises 16 residues. With V trimmed by 0 bases and J by 4 bases, 8 bases remained unmatched. Germline CDR1 reads SGHRS; CDR2 reads YFSETQ. The full variable domain, completed using reference TRBV5-1 and TRBJ2-5, is KAGVTQTPRYLIKTRGQQVTLSCSPISGHRSVSWYQQTPGQGLQFLFEYFSETQRNKGNFPGRFSGRQFSNSRSEMNVSTLELGDSALYLCASSLATGTRVETQYFGPGTRLLVL.

The rearrangement links TRBV6-5 to TRBJ2-6; the D is unclear. Trimming took 4 bases from V and 0 from J, leaving 7 bases between them. This CDR3 comprises 15 residues. From germline, CDR1 is MNHEY and CDR2 SVGAGI. The CDR3 loop is CASSSVPSGANVLTF. CDR3 DNA sequence: TGTGCCAGCAGTTCGGTTCCCTCTGGGGCCAACGTCCTGACTTTC.

The rearrangement joins TRBV27 to TRBJ2-1, with 7 positions matching TRBD2. J was trimmed by 0 bases and V by 6 bases; bases with no gene match: 11. The CDR3 covers 17 residues. CDR1 is MNHEY, CDR2 SMNVEV, per germline (reference sequence). The CDR3 loop is CASSSPARESSYNEQFF. For the CDR3, the DNA is TGTGCCAGCAGCTCTCCGGCGCGGGAGAGCTCCTACAATGAGCAGTTCTTC.

The V gene is TRBV24-1, the J gene TRBJ1-5; tentative D call: TRBD1 (6 bases). The CDR3 covers 16 residues. Per the germline V gene, CDR1 is KGHDR and CDR2 is SFDVKD. The germline V and J ends were trimmed by 3 bases and 5 bases, with 16 bases remaining between them. This CDR3 is CATSDPRLGAHQPQHF. The CDR3 DNA follows: TGTGCCACCAGTGATCCACGGCTGGGGGCTCATCAGCCCCAGCATTTT.

V is TRBV24-1 and J is TRBJ2-3; a possible D gene is TRBD2 (6 bases). The V end was cut by 7 bases, the J end by 3 bases, with 10 bases between. The CDR3 contains 13 residues. Germline values: CDR1 KGHDR, CDR2 SFDVKD. The CDR3 region is CATRGLGTDTQYF. CDR3 DNA sequence: TGTGCCACCAGGGGACTGGGGACAGATACGCAGTATTTT.

This chain links TRBV7-3 with TRBJ2-2; 10 bases fit TRBD1. After removal of 5 bases from V and 6 bases from J, the junction contained 12 bases not matched to a gene. CDR1 is SGHTA, CDR2 FQGTGA, per germline. The CDR3 is 17 amino acids. The CDR3 spells CASSLRPGQGRAGELFF. The CDR3 DNA follows: TGTGCCAGCAGCCTCCGCCCGGGACAGGGGAGGGCCGGGGAGCTGTTTTTT.

The chain has TRBV5-4 and TRBJ2-4; 9 bases are shared with TRBD1. V was pared by 4 bases and J by 6 bases, with 2 bases of the junction left unmatched. Germline V gene sequence: CDR1 SGHNT, CDR2 YYREEE (reference sequence). CDR3 size: 13 residues. The CDR3 coding sequence is TGTGCCAGCAGCATGGGACAGGGAAACATTCAGTACTTC. Translating it yields CASSMGQGNIQYF. The full variable domain, with the rest looked up from reference TRBV5-4 and TRBJ2-4, is ETGVTQSPTHLIKTRGQQVTLRCSSQSGHNTVSWYQQALGQGPQFIFQYYREEENGRGNFPPRFSGLQFPNYSSELNVNALELDDSALYLCASSMGQGNIQYFGAGTRLSVL.

The chain employs TRBV7-6 and TRBJ1-1, with D unclear. Deletions cut 1 base from V and 3 bases from J, with 6 bases between. The CDR3 length is 13 residues. Germline V gives CDR1 SGHVS, CDR2 FNYEAQ. In DNA form, the CDR3 reads TGTGCCAGCAGCTTAGAAGAGGACACTGAAGCTTTCTTT. Translation gives CASSLEEDTEAFF.

The chain uses TRBV12-3 or TRBV12-4 and TRBJ2-1; TRBD1 is a possible D gene (5 bases). Trimming pared 6 bases from V and 5 bases from J, leaving 11 bases between. CDR3 length: 13 residues. In DNA, the CDR3 is TGTGCCAGCAGGACGACAGATAACAATGAGCAGTTCTTC. This translates into CASRTTDNNEQFF.

The CDR3: CASSSRQSPQETQYF. CDR3 nucleotides: TGTGCCAGCAGCTCGAGACAGTCCCCCCAAGAGACCCAGTACTTC. V is TRBV9 and J is TRBJ2-5, with a tentative D call TRBD1 (5 bases). CDR3 size: 15 residues. V lost 4 bases and J lost 1, with 14 bases in between. Germline loops: CDR1 SGDLS, CDR2 YYNGEE.

V and J are TRBV5-5 and TRBJ1-2; D is uncertain. CDR1 is SGHKS and CDR2 is YYEKEE in the germline V gene (reference sequence). This CDR3 comprises 12 residues. Trimming removed 0 bases from V and 5 bases from J, with 5 bases in between. This chain's CDR3 is CASSLDSYGYTF. The CDR3 DNA is TGTGCCAGCAGCTTGGACAGTTATGGCTACACCTTC.

The sample holds a few counts of this clone. The chain has TRBV27 and TRBJ2-1, with a weak D call TRBD1 (5 bases). The CDR3 spans 17 residues. V lost 5 bases and J 6 bases, leaving 23 bases between the germline ends. The germline V gene has CDR1 MNHEY and CDR2 SMNVEV (reference sequence). In DNA form, the CDR3 reads TGTGCCAGCAGTCGAGGTCCGGGTTTTGGGGCCTCCAATGAGCAGTTCTTC. Amino acids: CASSRGPGFGASNEQFF.

In its sample, this clone was seen once. The J gene is TRBJ2-1, the V gene TRBV10-1; 11 nucleotides match TRBD2. Germline CDR1 is WNHNN and CDR2 is SYGVQD (reference sequence). The CDR3 runs 15 residues. V trimming: 2 bases; J trimming: 6 bases; junction bases outside the gene matches: 3. The CDR3 DNA is TGCGCCAGCAGTGAGGGACTAGCGGGTCTCAATGAGCAGTTCTTC. Its protein product is CASSEGLAGLNEQFF.

V is TRBV30 and J is TRBJ2-1; 8 positions agree with TRBD2. Germline V lookup: CDR1 GTSNPN, CDR2 SVGIG (reference sequence). V trimming: 1 base; J trimming: 6 bases; junction bases outside the gene matches: 8. The CDR3 length is 15 residues. The chain's CDR3 is CAWSGGGGTFNEQFF. For the CDR3, the DNA is TGTGCCTGGAGTGGGGGCGGGGGGACATTCAATGAGCAGTTCTTC. Variable domain in full (rest from reference TRBV30 and TRBJ2-1): SQTIHQWPATLVQPVGSPLSLECTVEGTSNPNLYWYRQAAGRGLQLLFYSVGIGQISSEVPQNLSASRPQDRQFILSSKKLLLSDSGFYLCAWSGGGGTFNEQFFGPGTRLTVL.

The rearrangement joins TRBV5-1 to TRBJ2-1, with 15 bases lining up with TRBD2. With 7 bases clipped from V and 4 bases from J, the junction kept 21 bases outside the gene matches. Looked up from germline, CDR1 is SGHRS and CDR2 is YFSETQ. The CDR3 length is 21 residues. The CDR3 region is CASGDSLSGLAGGTAYNEQFF. The DNA of the CDR3 is TGCGCCAGCGGAGACTCTCTCTCAGGACTAGCGGGGGGGACAGCATACAATGAGCAGTTCTTC.

CDR3 sequence reads: CASKNGPANTGELFF. DNA of the CDR3: TGTGCCAGCAAGAATGGCCCAGCGAACACCGGGGAGCTGTTTTTT. The V call is TRBV3-1 (or the pseudogene TRBV3-2), the J call TRBJ2-2, with D uncertain. Germline V gives CDR1 LGHDT, CDR2 YNNKEL (reference sequence). V lost 7 bases and J 0 bases, leaving 12 bases between the germline ends. The CDR3 has 15 residues.

V gene TRBV9 combines with J gene TRBJ1-1, with D perhaps matching TRBD1 (6 bases). The length of the CDR3 is 15 residues. The V end lost 4 bases, the J end lost 0 bases, and 13 bases lay between the germline ends. The germline gives CDR1 SGDLS, CDR2 YYNGEE. The CDR3 spells CASSSSGQMNTEAFF. In DNA form, the CDR3 reads TGTGCCAGCAGCTCCTCTGGACAGATGAACACTGAAGCTTTCTTT.